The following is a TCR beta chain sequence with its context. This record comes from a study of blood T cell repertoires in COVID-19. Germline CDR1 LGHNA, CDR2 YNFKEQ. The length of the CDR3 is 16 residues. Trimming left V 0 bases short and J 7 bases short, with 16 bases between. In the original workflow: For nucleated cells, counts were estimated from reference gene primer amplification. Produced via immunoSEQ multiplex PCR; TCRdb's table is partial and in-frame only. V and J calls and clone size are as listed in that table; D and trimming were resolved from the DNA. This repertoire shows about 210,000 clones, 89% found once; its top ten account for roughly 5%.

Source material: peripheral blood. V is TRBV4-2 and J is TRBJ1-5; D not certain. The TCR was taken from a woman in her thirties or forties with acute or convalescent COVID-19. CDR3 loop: CASSQDRAGKWQPQHF. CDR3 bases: TGTGCCAGCAGCCAAGATAGGGCGGGTAAGTGGCAGCCCCAGCATTTT.